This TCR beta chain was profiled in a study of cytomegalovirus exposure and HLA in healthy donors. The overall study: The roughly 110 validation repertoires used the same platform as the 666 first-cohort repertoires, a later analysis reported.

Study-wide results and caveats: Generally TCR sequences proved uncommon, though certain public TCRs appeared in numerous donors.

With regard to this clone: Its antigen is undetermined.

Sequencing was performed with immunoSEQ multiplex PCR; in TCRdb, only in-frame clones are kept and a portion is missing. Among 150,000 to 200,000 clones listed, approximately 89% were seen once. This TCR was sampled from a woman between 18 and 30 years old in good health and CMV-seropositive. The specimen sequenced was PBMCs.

The CDR3 loop reads CASSPSGLAGGPYEQYF. CDR3 sequence (DNA): TGCGCCAGCAGCCCGTCGGGACTAGCGGGAGGGCCTTACGAGCAGTACTTC. V is TRBV5-1 and J is TRBJ2-7; 16 positions agree with TRBD2. Germline lookup yields CDR1 SGHRS and CDR2 YFSETQ. The CDR3 length is 17 residues. The V and J ends lost 4 bases and 4 bases, in that order; junction bases with no gene match: 8.